Below, 30 T cell receptor beta chains from the same sample are listed, as sequenced in a study of T cell responses to AZD1222 COVID-19 vaccine. The protocol was immunoSEQ multiplex PCR, while the TCRdb copy is restricted to in-frame clones and leaves out a portion. Of some 130,000 clones detected, roughly nine tenths appear once; the ten largest clones hold 6.9%. Here the sequenced sample was peripheral blood, taken on day 0 of AZD1222 vaccination. These receptors were taken from an adult in good health.

The V call is TRBV5-6, the J call TRBJ2-3; 9 positions agree with TRBD1. CDR3 length equals 16 residues. CDR1 and CDR2 (germline): SGHDT, YYEEEE. J gave up 5 bases and V 1 base, and 8 bases lay outside the gene matches. CDR3 sequence (DNA): TGTGCCAGCAGCTTGCCCAGGGACAGGGTTGGAGATACGCAGTATTTT. It specifies CASSLPRDRVGDTQYF.

The rearrangement joins TRBV6-5 to TRBJ2-2, with 10 bases that match TRBD1. This CDR3 contains 14 residues. The V gene's germline CDR1 is MNHEY and CDR2 SVGAGI. Trimming at V came to 6 bases and at J to 7 bases, leaving 5 bases not matched to a gene. In DNA, the CDR3 is TGTGCCAGCAGCCGGACAGGGGGAATCGGGGAGCTGTTTTTT. This translates into CASSRTGGIGELFF.

This clone has a single count. The CDR3 loop reads CSVAGTGGKDEQYF. CDR3 in DNA: TGCAGCGTAGCCGGGACAGGGGGCAAGGACGAGCAGTACTTC. The rearrangement links TRBV29-1 to TRBJ2-7, with 12 nucleotides matching TRBD1. The CDR3 extends over 14 amino acids. CDR1 is SQVTM and CDR2 is ANQGSEA in the germline V gene. J lost 5 bases, V lost 6 bases, and 8 bases had no gene match.

The chain carries TRBV19 and TRBJ1-2; 8 bases line up with TRBD1. This CDR3 region has 17 residues. V trimming: 3 bases; J trimming: 0 bases; junction bases outside the gene matches: 9. Germline assignment: CDR1 LNHDA and CDR2 SQIVND (reference sequence). The CDR3 sequence is CASSISPGTGANYGYTF. CDR3 DNA sequence: TGTGCCAGTAGTATCTCCCCCGGGACAGGCGCTAACTATGGCTACACCTTC. Together with reference TRBV19 and TRBJ1-2, the CDR3 gives the full variable domain: DGGITQSPKYLFRKEGQNVTLSCEQNLNHDAMYWYRQDPGQGLRLIYYSQIVNDFQKGDIAEGYSVSREKKESFPLTVTSAQKNPTAFYLCASSISPGTGANYGYTFGSGTRLTVV.

This clone occurred once. V usage is TRBV28 and J usage is TRBJ1-2, with D perhaps matching TRBD1 (6 bases). This CDR3 spans 13 amino acids. Germline V gene data show CDR1 as MDHEN and CDR2 as SYDVKM. Trimming pared 6 bases from V and 5 bases from J, leaving 13 bases between. CDR3 in amino acids: CASRPTGLYGYTF. The CDR3, as DNA: TGTGCCAGCAGACCCACAGGGTTATATGGCTACACCTTC.

J is TRBJ2-7 and V is TRBV30; no firm D call. CDR3 size: 13 residues. From germline, CDR1 is GTSNPN and CDR2 SVGIG (reference sequence). V was clipped by 1 base and J by 4 bases, with 11 bases between them. The CDR3 DNA reads TGTGCCTGGAGTGCCCAGCCACTATACGAGCAGTACTTC. Its translation is CAWSAQPLYEQYF.

The chain couples TRBV7-9 to TRBJ1-1; D is ambiguous. Germline V gene sequence: CDR1 SEHNR, CDR2 FQNEAQ (reference sequence). V shed 1 base and J shed 4 bases, with 13 bases lying between them. This CDR3 contains 15 residues. Here the CDR3 reads CASSLGSGRSTEAFF. As DNA, the CDR3 is TGTGCCAGCAGCTTAGGATCAGGCCGAAGCACTGAAGCTTTCTTT.

The chain employs TRBV7-2 and TRBJ1-6; D unclear. V gave up 0 bases and J gave up 5 bases, with 11 bases separating them. Looked up from germline, CDR1 is SGHTA and CDR2 is FQGNSA. The CDR3 length is 16 residues. The CDR3 bases are TGTGCCAGCAGCTTAGCCAAAACCCGAAATAATTCACCCCTCCACTTT. As protein: CASSLAKTRNNSPLHF.

This rearrangement joins TRBV19 to TRBJ2-7; the D is unclear. Trimming removed 5 bases from V and 1 base from J, with 15 bases in between. The CDR3 runs to 15 residues. CDR1 is LNHDA and CDR2 is SQIVND in the germline V gene (reference sequence). In DNA form, the CDR3 reads TGTGCCAGTAGTCCCCCCGCTTTAGCATCCTACGAGCAGTACTTC. This encodes CASSPPALASYEQYF.

CDR3 sequence (DNA): TGTGCCACAAACGGGGGGACAGGACTAGATACGCAGTATTTT. It translates to CATNGGTGLDTQYF. V usage is TRBV24-1 and J usage is TRBJ2-3; TRBD1 is a possible D gene (8 bases). The V gene lost 10 bases and the J gene lost 5 bases, with 18 bases spanning the gap. The CDR3 spans 14 residues. Germline assignment: CDR1 KGHDR and CDR2 SFDVKD.

J is TRBJ2-3 and V is TRBV5-1; D is perhaps TRBD2 (6 bases). This CDR3 is 13 amino acids long. Per the germline V gene, CDR1 is SGHRS and CDR2 is YFSETQ. V lost 0 bases and J 5 bases, leaving 7 bases between the germline ends. The CDR3 region is CASSLAGRDTQYF. The CDR3 nucleotides are TGCGCCAGCAGCTTGGCCGGGAGAGATACGCAGTATTTT.

V gene TRBV29-1 combines with J gene TRBJ1-2; a weak D match, TRBD1 (6 bases). This CDR3 is built from 13 residues. Trimming shortened V by 6 bases and J by 7 bases, and 18 bases separated the two germline ends. Germline CDR1 reads SQVTM; CDR2 reads ANQGSEA. The CDR3 DNA reads TGCAGCGTCCCCGGGGGGGGCAGGGGTGGCTACACCTTC. The encoded protein is CSVPGGGRGGYTF.

The chain uses TRBV28 and TRBJ1-6; maybe TRBD1 (6 bases). Germline V lookup: CDR1 MDHEN, CDR2 SYDVKM. The ends were cut back, 5 bases at V and 11 bases at J, with 16 bases in the middle. The CDR3 contains 14 residues. The CDR3 DNA is TGTGCCAGCAGTGGGCCCGAGGGGGTGACACCCCTCCACTTT. Encoded protein: CASSGPEGVTPLHF. The full variable domain, rest sourced from reference TRBV28 and TRBJ1-6, is DVKVTQSSRYLVKRTGEKVFLECVQDMDHENMFWYRQDPGLGLRLIYFSYDVKMKEKGDIPEGYSVSREKKERFSLILESASTNQTSMYLCASSGPEGVTPLHFGNGTRLTVT.

The V gene is TRBV10-3, the J gene TRBJ2-3; D possibly corresponds to TRBD1 (6 bases). CDR1 and CDR2 (germline): ENHRY, SYGVKD. This CDR3 region has 15 residues. V lost 4 bases, J lost 4 bases, and 15 bases lay in between. The CDR3 sequence: CAISGGHLRADTQYF. As DNA, the CDR3 is TGTGCCATCAGTGGGGGACACCTCAGGGCAGATACGCAGTATTTT.

V gene TRBV19 combines with J gene TRBJ1-2; maybe TRBD1 (5 bases). V dropped 7 bases and J dropped 0 bases, with 24 bases sitting between them. Germline assignment: CDR1 LNHDA and CDR2 SQIVND (reference sequence). CDR3 length equals 18 residues. The CDR3 DNA sequence: TGTGCCAGTATATCCGGGGCGCTGCCCGCCACCCCTAACTATGGCTACACCTTC. This translates into CASISGALPATPNYGYTF.

The gene calls are TRBV27 and TRBJ2-1, with TRBD1 matching 7 bases. V shed 6 bases and J 0 bases; nucleotides not matched to a gene: 17. CDR1 is MNHEY and CDR2 is SMNVEV in the germline V gene (reference sequence). The CDR3 is 19 amino acids. The CDR3 region is CASSRTPIGQASSYNEQFF. The CDR3, as DNA: TGTGCCAGCAGCCGGACCCCAATCGGACAGGCGAGCTCCTACAATGAGCAGTTCTTC.

The rearrangement links TRBV7-8 to TRBJ1-6, with TRBD1 identical over 7 bases. V lost 5 bases to trimming and J lost 7 bases; unmatched junction nucleotides: 8. Germline assignment: CDR1 SGHVS and CDR2 FQNEAQ. The CDR3 runs 15 residues. CDR3 in amino acids: CASSDRTGVNSPLHF. The CDR3 DNA reads as TGTGCCAGCAGCGACCGGACAGGCGTGAATTCACCCCTCCACTTT.

This clone was counted a single time. The chain uses TRBV7-2 and TRBJ2-2, with D perhaps given as TRBD1 or TRBD2 (5 bases each). CDR1 is SGHTA, CDR2 FQGNSA, per germline. V lost 8 bases and J lost 5, with 12 bases in between. The CDR3 spans 13 residues. The CDR3 loop reads CASAGARTGELFF. CDR3 DNA sequence: TGTGCCAGCGCCGGGGCGCGGACCGGGGAGCTGTTTTTT.

This chain uses TRBV28 with TRBJ2-7; 9 positions agree with TRBD2. CDR3 length: 15 amino acids. Per germline, CDR1 MDHEN and CDR2 SYDVKM. V shed 2 bases and J 3 bases; nucleotides not matched to a gene: 5. DNA for the CDR3: TGTGCCAGCAGTTTAGTTACAGCGGGGGGCTACGAGCAGTACTTC. This translates into CASSLVTAGGYEQYF.

The rearrangement joins TRBV5-1 to TRBJ1-4, with no clear D. The CDR3 consists of 16 residues. V was pared by 4 bases and J by 2 bases, with 15 bases between. Germline lookup yields CDR1 SGHRS and CDR2 YFSETQ. The CDR3 loop reads CASSPPPPQTNEKLFF. For the CDR3, the DNA is TGCGCCAGCAGCCCTCCGCCCCCGCAGACTAATGAAAAACTGTTTTTT.

The chain has TRBV9 and TRBJ1-1; D unresolved. Trimming removed 0 bases from V and 7 bases from J, with 10 bases in between. The CDR3 is 13 residues long. The germline CDR1 and CDR2 sequences are SGDLS and YYNGEE. The DNA of the CDR3 is TGTGCCAGCAGCGTAGGGGAATTTGATGAAGCTTTCTTT. Translating it yields CASSVGEFDEAFF.

V gene TRBV7-9 combines with J gene TRBJ1-2; D remains unclear. Germline V gene data show CDR1 as SEHNR and CDR2 as FQNEAQ (reference sequence). The ends were cut back, 8 bases at V and 4 bases at J, with 17 bases in the middle. The CDR3 length is 14 residues. The CDR3: CASETPPSVYGYTF. CDR3 DNA sequence: TGTGCCAGCGAGACTCCCCCCTCGGTCTATGGCTACACCTTC.

The sample holds a few counts of this clone. V gene TRBV3-1 (or the pseudogene TRBV3-2) combines with J gene TRBJ1-5; no clear D. Trimming took off 0 bases at V and 6 bases at J, with 9 bases between the two ends. The CDR3 has 14 amino acids. Germline V CDR1 and CDR2: LGHDT, YNNKEL (reference sequence). The CDR3 bases are TGTGCCAGCAGCCAAGATTTAGTGAGTCAGCCCCAGCATTTT. Translation: CASSQDLVSQPQHF.

V gene TRBV4-3 combines with J gene TRBJ2-2; D not resolved. Per the germline V gene, CDR1 is LGHNA and CDR2 is YSLEER. The CDR3 has 14 amino acids. Trimming took off 3 bases at V and 8 bases at J, with 13 bases between the two ends. CDR3 in DNA: TGCGCCAGCAGCCAGCTGGCCGGCGTTGGGGAGCTGTTTTTT. Its protein product is CASSQLAGVGELFF.

In its sample, this clone was seen a few times. This chain links TRBV29-1 with TRBJ1-1; maybe TRBD1 (6 bases). This CDR3 contains 14 residues. V was cut by 5 bases and J by 5 bases, with 18 bases left in between. Germline lookup yields CDR1 SQVTM and CDR2 ANQGSEA. In DNA, the CDR3 is TGCAGCGTTACAGGGAATTTAGCGGATACTGAAGCTTTCTTT. Amino acid sequence: CSVTGNLADTEAFF.

The sample holds one count of this clone. The chain uses TRBV3-1 (or the pseudogene TRBV3-2) and TRBJ1-3; 8 bases are shared with TRBD1. This CDR3 comprises 15 residues. The germline V gene encodes CDR1 LGHDT and CDR2 YNNKEL (reference sequence). J gave up 6 bases and V 1 base, and 5 bases lay outside the gene matches. CDR3 nucleotides: TGTGCCAGCAGCCAAGGGACAGGGCGAACAAACACCATATATTTT. Its translation: CASSQGTGRTNTIYF.

This sequence joins TRBV4-1 and TRBJ2-1; 9 nucleotides match TRBD1. CDR1 and CDR2 from the germline V gene are MGHRA and YSYEKL. This CDR3 is 18 amino acids long. V dropped 0 bases and J dropped 2; count of bases not matched to a gene: 8. CDR3: CASSQEGGTGGTYNEQFF. The CDR3 DNA sequence: TGCGCCAGCAGCCAAGAAGGGGGAACAGGGGGCACCTACAATGAGCAGTTCTTC.

CDR3 nucleotide sequence: TGCGCCAGCAGCCAAGGGGCGAGAGGAGGGCCGGATGGGGAGCTGTTTTTT. This sequence encodes CASSQGARGGPDGELFF. The rearrangement uses TRBV4-1 and TRBJ2-2, with a possible D match to TRBD2 (6 bases). Per germline, CDR1 MGHRA and CDR2 YSYEKL. V lost 1 base and J lost 8, with 20 bases in between. The CDR3 loop spans 17 amino acids.

The CDR3 region is CASSLELRGFGQETQYF. CDR3 nucleotides: TGTGCCAGCAGCTTGGAGTTGAGAGGGTTTGGCCAAGAGACCCAGTACTTC. This chain uses TRBV5-8 with TRBJ2-5; possible D gene TRBD2, 5 bases. Germline V CDR1 and CDR2: SGHTS, YDEGEE. Trimming removed 0 bases at V and 1 base at J, with 16 bases between. This CDR3 region has 17 residues.

V usage is TRBV18 and J usage is TRBJ1-3, with D uncertain. Germline-derived CDR1 and CDR2 are KGHSH and LQKENI. V was pared by 0 bases and J by 0 bases, with 9 bases between. The CDR3 loop spans 16 amino acids. CDR3 loop: CASSPPGRSSGNTIYF. The CDR3 DNA reads as TGTGCCAGCTCACCACCCGGCAGGAGCTCTGGAAACACCATATATTTT.